This T cell receptor beta chain was found in a study of T cells after yellow fever vaccination (dated by TCRdb to between 2018 and 2020). Looking at the study overall: The SMART-Seq v4 Ultra Low Input RNA kit was used to prepare libraries from fractions with low cell numbers. Bulk TCR alpha and beta repertoires were sequenced longitudinally to track T-cell clones before and after primary and booster YFV17D yellow fever vaccination. Two healthy male donors, one aged 18 to 30 and one aged 30 to 40 years, made up the cohort. Blood was drawn at multiple timepoints before and after primary and secondary immunization, with bulk PBMC replicates and cell subsets isolated. What the work shows at the level of the full study, not this receptor alone: Computational filtering was needed because FACS-sorted repertoires could contain abundant contaminating clonotypes from the bulk population. After the booster, most of the clones that had expanded following primary vaccination were detected again (around 95% of CD4 and around 90% of CD8), which suggests that memory was broadly maintained. A small share of clonotypes occurred in both CD4 and CD8 compartments, likely arising from convergent recombination. Only two donors were included in the study, so the extent to which the findings can be generalized is limited. The secondary T-cell response was weaker than the primary response but faster, peaking on day 5 instead of day 15.

In its sample, this clonotype was seen many times. Its antigen is unknown. Within one base of it there is no much larger clone, and no base qualities were kept. The sample's treatment or condition label is to be understood as: live attenuated yellow fever vaccine strain. At each blood-draw timepoint, two biological replicates of bulk PBMCs were obtained. A standard Ficoll-Paque protocol was used to isolate PBMCs from peripheral blood. RNA was extracted with TriZol from bulk PBMCs, CD4 and CD8 fractions, and dextramer-positive and dextramer-negative fractions. The sequencing machine was an Illumina NovaSeq 6000. TCR cDNA was synthesized by 5'RACE template switching, through which a universal primer site and unique molecular identifiers were introduced. Priming of cDNA synthesis was performed from both the TCR alpha and TCR beta constant segments. Library amplification used two PCR steps, and the second PCR step added sample barcodes and sequencing adapters. Libraries were sequenced on Illumina HiSeq 2500 (2x100 bp) or NovaSeq (2x150 bp). Regarding the original processing steps: Reads were demultiplexed and collapsed into UMI consensus sequences with MIGEC, and V(D)J alignment was performed with MiXCR. Vaccine-responding clonotypes were identified with edgeR using replicate PBMC samples, with FDR below 0.01 and a log2 fold change above 5 up to day 15 being required. Each bulk clonotype was labeled CD4 or CD8 based on which sequenced repertoire, CD4 or CD8, contained the clonotype at higher abundance. Using fastp trimming at Q25 and MiXCR clonotype assembly, TCRdb reanalyzed the public sequencing data and kept in-frame beta chains. CDR3 protein duplicates are merged, each entry listing the most common genes and DNA. V and J calls and clone size were set by TCRdb, not the authors. Recorded for this sample are some 340,000 distinct CDR3 sequences; about 4% of them occurred a single time. The top ten clones comprise around 23% of the sample.

From V the trimming removes 3 bases and from J it removes 7 bases, while the gene matches leave 12 bases of the junction unaccounted for. Looking up the germline V gene yields CDR1 MGHRA and CDR2 YSYEKL. The CDR3, cysteine through phenylalanine, is 16 amino acids long. CDR3 DNA is the only sequence kept; it has 48 bases, read in frame from the first base. The TCR originated in a young man who received the YFV17D yellow fever vaccine. Here the chain combines TRBV4-1 and TRBJ2-7; 10 nucleotides in the junction match TRBD2. Specimen: PBMCs, collected 5 days after the yellow fever booster vaccination. Read as DNA, the sequence is TGCGCCAGCAGCCATTATCTAGCGGGGGCGCCCGAGGAGCAGTACTTC. Its translation reads: CASSHYLAGAPEEQYF.